What follows is one T cell receptor (beta chain) and its context. Its antigen remains unidentified. Sequencing was performed with immunoSEQ multiplex PCR; in TCRdb, only in-frame clones are kept and a portion is missing. The sample holds approximately 100,000 clones, about 89% seen once. With 2 bases clipped from V and 4 bases from J, the junction kept 3 bases outside the gene matches. The CDR3 consists of 17 residues. Germline CDR1 reads KGHSH; CDR2 reads LQKENI. This sample is drawn from a study of T cell responses to AZD1222 COVID-19 vaccine. Whole-study results and caveats: Only six people who got AZD1222 tested seropositive at baseline. Spike-wide vaccine-associated CD4 TCRs dominated at 160-218 and 743-854.

The sample consisted of peripheral blood, taken 28 days after the second dose of the MenACWY control vaccine. V gene TRBV18 combines with J gene TRBJ2-6, with 12 bases that match TRBD2. This receptor was identified in an adult who received the MenACWY meningococcal vaccine as a control. The CDR3 sequence: CASSPKGLAGGANVLTF. Written as DNA, the CDR3 is TGTGCCAGCTCACCAAAAGGACTAGCGGGAGGGGCCAACGTCCTGACTTTC.